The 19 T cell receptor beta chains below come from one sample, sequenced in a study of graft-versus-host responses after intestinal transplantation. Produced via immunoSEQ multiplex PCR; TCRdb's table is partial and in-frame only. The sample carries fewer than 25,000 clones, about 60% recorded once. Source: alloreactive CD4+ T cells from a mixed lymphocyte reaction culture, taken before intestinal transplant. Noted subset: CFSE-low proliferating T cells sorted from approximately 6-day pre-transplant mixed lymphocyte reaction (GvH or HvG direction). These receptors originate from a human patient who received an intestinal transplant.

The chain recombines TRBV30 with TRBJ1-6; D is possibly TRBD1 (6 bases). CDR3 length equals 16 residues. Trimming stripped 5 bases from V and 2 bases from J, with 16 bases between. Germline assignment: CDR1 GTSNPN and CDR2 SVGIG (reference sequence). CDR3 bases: TGTGCCTGGTCCCCCAGGGGCAGGACCTATAATTCACCCCTCCACTTT. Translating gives CAWSPRGRTYNSPLHF.

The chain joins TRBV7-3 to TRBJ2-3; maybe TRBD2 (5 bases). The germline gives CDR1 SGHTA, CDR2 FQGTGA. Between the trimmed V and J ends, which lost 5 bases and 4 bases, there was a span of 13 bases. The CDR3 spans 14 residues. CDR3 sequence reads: CASSPGGPPDTQYF. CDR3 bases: TGTGCCAGCAGCCCCGGAGGCCCCCCAGATACGCAGTATTTT.

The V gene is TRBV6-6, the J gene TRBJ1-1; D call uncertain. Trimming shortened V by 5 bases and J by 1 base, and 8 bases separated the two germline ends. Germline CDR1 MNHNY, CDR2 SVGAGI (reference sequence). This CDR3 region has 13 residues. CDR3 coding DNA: TGTGCCAGCAGTCCAACAGAGAACACTGAAGCTTTCTTT. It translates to CASSPTENTEAFF.

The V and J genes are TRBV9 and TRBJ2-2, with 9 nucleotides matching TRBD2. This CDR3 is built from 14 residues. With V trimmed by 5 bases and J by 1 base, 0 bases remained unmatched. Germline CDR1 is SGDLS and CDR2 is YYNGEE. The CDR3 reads CASRTSGNTGELFF. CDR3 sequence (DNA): TGTGCCAGCAGGACTAGCGGGAACACCGGGGAGCTGTTTTTT.

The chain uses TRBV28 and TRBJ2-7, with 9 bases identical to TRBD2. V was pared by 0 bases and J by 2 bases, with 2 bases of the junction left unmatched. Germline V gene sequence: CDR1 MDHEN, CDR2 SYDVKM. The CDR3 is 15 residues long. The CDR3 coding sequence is TGTGCCAGCAGTTTATGGGCGGGAGGGCCCTACGAGCAGTACTTC. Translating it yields CASSLWAGGPYEQYF.

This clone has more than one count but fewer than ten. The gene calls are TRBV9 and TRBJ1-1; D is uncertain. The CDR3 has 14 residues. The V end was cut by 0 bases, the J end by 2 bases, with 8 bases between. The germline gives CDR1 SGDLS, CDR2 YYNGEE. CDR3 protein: CASSVARGNTEAFF. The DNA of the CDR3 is TGTGCCAGCAGCGTAGCCCGGGGAAACACTGAAGCTTTCTTT.

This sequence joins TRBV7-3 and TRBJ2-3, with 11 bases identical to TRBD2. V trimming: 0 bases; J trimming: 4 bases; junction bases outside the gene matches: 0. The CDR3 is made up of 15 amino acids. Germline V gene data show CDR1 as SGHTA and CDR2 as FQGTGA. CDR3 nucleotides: TGTGCCAGCAGCTTAACTAGCGGGAGGGCAGATACGCAGTATTTT. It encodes CASSLTSGRADTQYF.

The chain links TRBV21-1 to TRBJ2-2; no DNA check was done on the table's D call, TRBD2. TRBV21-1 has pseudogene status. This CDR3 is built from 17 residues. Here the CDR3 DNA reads TGTGCCAGCAGCAAAGCGGGGGGACGCTCTAGCACCGGGGAGCTGTTTTTT. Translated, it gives CASSKAGGRSSTGELFF.

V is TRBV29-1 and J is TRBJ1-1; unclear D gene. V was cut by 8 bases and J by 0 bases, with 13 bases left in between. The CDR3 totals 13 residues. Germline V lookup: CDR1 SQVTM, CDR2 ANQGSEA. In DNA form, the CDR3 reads TGCAGCTGTGAGACTCCCCTGAACACTGAAGCTTTCTTT. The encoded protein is CSCETPLNTEAFF.

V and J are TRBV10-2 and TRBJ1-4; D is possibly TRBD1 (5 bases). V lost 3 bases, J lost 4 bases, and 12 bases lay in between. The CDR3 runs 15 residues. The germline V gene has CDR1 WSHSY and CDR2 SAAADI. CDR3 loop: CASSDPGGSNEKLFF. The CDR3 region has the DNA TGCGCCAGCAGTGACCCCGGGGGGAGTAATGAAAAACTGTTTTTT.

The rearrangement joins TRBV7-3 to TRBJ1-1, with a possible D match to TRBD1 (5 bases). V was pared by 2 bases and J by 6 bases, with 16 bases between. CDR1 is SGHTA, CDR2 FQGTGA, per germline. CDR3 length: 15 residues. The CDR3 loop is CASSLLQLSRAEAFF. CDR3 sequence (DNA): TGTGCCAGCAGCTTATTACAGCTCAGCAGGGCTGAAGCTTTCTTT.

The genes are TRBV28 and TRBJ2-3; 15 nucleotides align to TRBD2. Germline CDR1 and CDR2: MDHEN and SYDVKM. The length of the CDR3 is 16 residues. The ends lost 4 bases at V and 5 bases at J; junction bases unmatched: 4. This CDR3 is CASSSQGLAGGDTQYF. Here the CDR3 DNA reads TGTGCCAGCAGTTCCCAGGGACTAGCGGGAGGAGATACGCAGTATTTT. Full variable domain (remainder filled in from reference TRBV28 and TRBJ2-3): DVKVTQSSRYLVKRTGEKVFLECVQDMDHENMFWYRQDPGLGLRLIYFSYDVKMKEKGDIPEGYSVSREKKERFSLILESASTNQTSMYLCASSSQGLAGGDTQYFGPGTRLTVL.

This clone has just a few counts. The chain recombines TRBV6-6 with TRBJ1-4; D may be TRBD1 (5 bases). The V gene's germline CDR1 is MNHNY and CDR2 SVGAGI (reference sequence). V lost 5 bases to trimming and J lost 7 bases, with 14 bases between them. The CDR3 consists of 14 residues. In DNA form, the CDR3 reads TGTGCCAGCAGTCCCCAGGGTGGAGTTGAAAAACTGTTTTTT. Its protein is CASSPQGGVEKLFF.

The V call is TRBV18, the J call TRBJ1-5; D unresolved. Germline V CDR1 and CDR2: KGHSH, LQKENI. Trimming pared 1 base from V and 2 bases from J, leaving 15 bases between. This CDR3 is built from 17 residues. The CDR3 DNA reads TGTGCCAGCTCACCACTGCCCACCACCGGAGGCAATCAGCCCCAGCATTTT. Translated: CASSPLPTTGGNQPQHF.

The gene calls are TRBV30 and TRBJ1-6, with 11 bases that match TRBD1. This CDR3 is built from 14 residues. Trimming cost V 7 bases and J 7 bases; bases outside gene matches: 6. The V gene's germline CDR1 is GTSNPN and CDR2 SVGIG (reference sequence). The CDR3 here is CALGQGAPNSPLHF. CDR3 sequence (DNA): TGTGCCTTAGGACAGGGGGCCCCGAATTCACCCCTCCACTTT.

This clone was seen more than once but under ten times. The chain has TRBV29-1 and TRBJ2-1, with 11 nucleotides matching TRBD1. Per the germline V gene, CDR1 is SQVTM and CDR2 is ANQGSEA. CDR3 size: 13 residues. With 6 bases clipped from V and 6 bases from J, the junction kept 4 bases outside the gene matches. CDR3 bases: TGCAGCGTCCACGGACAGGGGGCCAATGAGCAGTTCTTC. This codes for CSVHGQGANEQFF.

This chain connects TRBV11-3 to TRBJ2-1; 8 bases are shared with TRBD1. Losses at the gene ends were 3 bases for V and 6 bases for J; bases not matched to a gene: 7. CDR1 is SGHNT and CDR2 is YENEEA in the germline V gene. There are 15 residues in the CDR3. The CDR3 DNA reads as TGTGCCAGCAGCTTGGAGACAGGGGTTGGCAATGAGCAGTTCTTC. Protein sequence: CASSLETGVGNEQFF.

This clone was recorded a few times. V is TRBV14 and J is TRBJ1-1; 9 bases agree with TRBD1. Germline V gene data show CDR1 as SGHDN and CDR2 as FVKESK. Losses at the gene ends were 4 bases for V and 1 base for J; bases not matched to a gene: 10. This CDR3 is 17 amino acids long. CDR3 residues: CASSPRIGTGRNTEAFF. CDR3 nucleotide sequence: TGTGCCAGCAGCCCCAGAATAGGGACAGGGAGGAACACTGAAGCTTTCTTT.

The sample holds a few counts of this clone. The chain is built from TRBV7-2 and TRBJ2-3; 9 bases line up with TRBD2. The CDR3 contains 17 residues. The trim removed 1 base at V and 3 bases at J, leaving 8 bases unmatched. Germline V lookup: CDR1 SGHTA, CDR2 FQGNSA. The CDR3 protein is CASSLVWAGGRTDTQYF. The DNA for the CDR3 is TGTGCCAGCAGCTTAGTGTGGGCGGGGGGGCGTACAGATACGCAGTATTTT.